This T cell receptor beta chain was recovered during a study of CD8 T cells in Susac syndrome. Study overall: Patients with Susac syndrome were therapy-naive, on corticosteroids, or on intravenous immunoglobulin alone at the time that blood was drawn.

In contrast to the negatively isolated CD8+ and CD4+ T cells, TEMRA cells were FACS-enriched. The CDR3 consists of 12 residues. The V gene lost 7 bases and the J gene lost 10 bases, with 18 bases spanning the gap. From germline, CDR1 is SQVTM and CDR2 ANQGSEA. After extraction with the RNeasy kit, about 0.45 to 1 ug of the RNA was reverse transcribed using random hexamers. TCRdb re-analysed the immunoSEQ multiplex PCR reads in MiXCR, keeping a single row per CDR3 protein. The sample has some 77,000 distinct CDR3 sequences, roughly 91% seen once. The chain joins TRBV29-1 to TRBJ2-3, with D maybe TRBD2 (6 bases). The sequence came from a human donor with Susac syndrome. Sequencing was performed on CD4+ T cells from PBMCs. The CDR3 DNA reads TGCAGCGCCGGTGGGACTGCCGACCCGCAGTATTTT. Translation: CSAGGTADPQYF.